What follows are 28 T cell receptor beta chains derived from one specimen sequenced in a study of blood T cell repertoires in COVID-19. Assay: immunoSEQ multiplex PCR; the TCRdb copy retains only in-frame clones and omits some. The table records around 88,000 clones, approximately 90% of them present only once. The specimen was peripheral blood. The origin of the receptors is a man aged 55-75 years with acute or convalescent COVID-19.

V usage is TRBV5-6 and J usage is TRBJ2-1; 8 bases line up with TRBD2. The CDR3 covers 15 residues. The germline gives CDR1 SGHDT, CDR2 YYEEEE. Trimming removed 6 bases from V and 8 bases from J; junction bases left unmatched: 13. The CDR3 sequence is CASTRGGWGSDEQFF. Written as DNA, the CDR3 is TGTGCCAGCACCCGGGGGGGCTGGGGGAGCGATGAGCAGTTCTTC.

The V gene is TRBV3-1 (or the pseudogene TRBV3-2), the J gene TRBJ1-2, with a tentative D call TRBD1 (5 bases). CDR1 and CDR2 from the germline V gene are LGHDT and YNNKEL (reference sequence). This CDR3 contains 13 residues. V dropped 4 bases and J dropped 3 bases, with 9 bases sitting between them. CDR3 in amino acids: CASSPGGDYGYTF. The CDR3 nucleotides are TGTGCCAGCAGCCCGGGGGGAGACTATGGCTACACCTTC.

This CDR3 reads CASSQNRGNNQPQHF. The CDR3 region has the DNA TGTGCCAGCAGCCAAAACAGGGGCAACAATCAGCCCCAGCATTTT. The chain uses TRBV16 and TRBJ1-5; 7 bases are a match to TRBD1. CDR1 is KGHSY, CDR2 FQNENV, per germline. The CDR3 length is 15 residues. V dropped 2 bases and J dropped 3; count of bases not matched to a gene: 4. The variable domain in full, with the rest retrieved from reference TRBV16 and TRBJ1-5, is GEEVAQTPKHLVRGEGQKAKLYCAPIKGHSYVFWYQQVLKNEFKFLISFQNENVFDETGMPKERFSAKCLPNSPCSLEIQATKLEDSAVYFCASSQNRGNNQPQHFGDGTRLSIL.

The V call is TRBV12-3 or TRBV12-4, the J call TRBJ1-5; D not certain. The ends were cut back, 3 bases at V and 5 bases at J, with 8 bases in the middle. The CDR3 runs to 13 residues. The DNA of the CDR3 is TGTGCCAGCAGTTTTCGAAGAGATCAGCCCCAGCATTTT. Amino acid sequence: CASSFRRDQPQHF.

This CDR3 reads CASSLRGQTYNEQFF. The CDR3 DNA is TGTGCCAGCAGCCTTAGAGGGCAGACTTACAATGAGCAGTTCTTC. The chain recombines TRBV14 with TRBJ2-1; D may be TRBD2 (5 bases). The CDR3 is made up of 15 amino acids. The germline V gene has CDR1 SGHDN and CDR2 FVKESK. Between the trimmed V and J ends, which lost 4 bases and 4 bases, there was a span of 14 bases. Full variable domain (rest looked up from reference TRBV14 and TRBJ2-1): EAGVTQFPSHSVIEKGQTVTLRCDPISGHDNLYWYRRVMGKEIKFLLHFVKESKQDESGMPNNRFLAERTGGTYSTLKVQPAELEDSGVYFCASSLRGQTYNEQFFGPGTRLTVL.

The V call is TRBV5-1, the J call TRBJ1-1, with 7 bases aligning to TRBD1. The V segment lost 2 bases and the J segment 2 bases; nucleotides outside the gene matches: 3. The CDR3 sequence is 14 residues long. Looked up from germline, CDR1 is SGHRS and CDR2 is YFSETQ. For the CDR3, the DNA is TGCGCCAGCAGCTTAGACAGGGCTAACACTGAAGCTTTCTTT. Translating gives CASSLDRANTEAFF.

The chain recombines TRBV11-1 with TRBJ2-7, with 9 bases matching TRBD1. Germline CDR1 reads SGHAT; CDR2 reads FQDESV (reference sequence). The CDR3 is 15 residues long. V trimming: 3 bases; J trimming: 1 base; junction bases outside the gene matches: 4. This CDR3 is CASSLGQGRSYEQYF. CDR3 bases: TGTGCCAGCAGCTTGGGACAGGGTCGGTCCTACGAGCAGTACTTC.

The V call is TRBV5-1, the J call TRBJ2-1; 8 bases are shared with TRBD2. The V gene's germline CDR1 is SGHRS and CDR2 YFSETQ. The CDR3 covers 15 residues. The V and J ends lost 3 bases and 7 bases, in that order; junction bases with no gene match: 9. The CDR3 region has the DNA TGCGCCAGCAGCTCCGAAGCGGGAGAGTATAATGAGCAGTTCTTC. Residues: CASSSEAGEYNEQFF.

The gene calls are TRBV5-4 and TRBJ2-1; TRBD2 might be the D (5 bases). Germline lookup yields CDR1 SGHNT and CDR2 YYREEE (reference sequence). CDR3 length: 15 amino acids. The V gene lost 2 bases and the J gene lost 6 bases, with 15 bases spanning the gap. For the CDR3, the DNA is TGTGCCAGCAGCTTTTTGAGCGGTGCACCCAATGAGCAGTTCTTC. Translation: CASSFLSGAPNEQFF.

This sequence joins TRBV11-2 and TRBJ2-7; TRBD2 might be the D (5 bases). Germline V gives CDR1 SGHAT, CDR2 FQNNGV. The CDR3 length is 13 residues. V shed 0 bases and J shed 6 bases, with 9 bases lying between them. DNA for the CDR3: TGTGCCAGCAGCTTAGAAGTTAGCGTCGAGCAGTACTTC. As protein: CASSLEVSVEQYF.

The chain recombines TRBV7-2 with TRBJ2-3; maybe TRBD2 (6 bases). Germline-derived CDR1 and CDR2 are SGHTA and FQGNSA. The CDR3 is 14 residues long. Trimming took off 7 bases at V and 2 bases at J, with 13 bases between the two ends. In nucleotides, the CDR3 is TGTGCCAGCACCCTGGAGGGCCCCACAGATACGCAGTATTTT. Its protein is CASTLEGPTDTQYF.

The V and J genes are TRBV18 and TRBJ1-4; 8 nucleotides line up with TRBD1. CDR1 is KGHSH, CDR2 LQKENI, per germline. CDR3 length: 15 amino acids. V shed 6 bases, J shed 4 bases, and the junction held 7 bases outside the gene matches. CDR3 DNA sequence: TGTGCCAGCTCTAGACAGGGGCCGGATAATGAAAAACTGTTTTTT. Translating it yields CASSRQGPDNEKLFF.

The chain joins TRBV11-2 to TRBJ2-2; a possible D gene is TRBD2 (5 bases). V dropped 5 bases and J dropped 6 bases, with 10 bases sitting between them. This CDR3 contains 13 residues. CDR1 and CDR2 (germline): SGHAT, FQNNGV. This CDR3 reads CASSPERAGELFF. The CDR3 coding sequence is TGTGCCAGCAGCCCCGAGAGGGCCGGGGAGCTGTTTTTT. Complete variable domain (other parts from reference TRBV11-2 and TRBJ2-2): EAGVAQSPRYKIIEKRQSVAFWCNPISGHATLYWYQQILGQGPKLLIQFQNNGVVDDSQLPKDRFSAERLKGVDSTLKIQPAKLEDSAVYLCASSPERAGELFFGEGSRLTVL.

The chain carries TRBV7-8 and TRBJ2-7; 8 bases align to TRBD2. V lost 4 bases and J lost 2; bases outside the gene matches: 4. The CDR3 extends over 14 amino acids. Germline V gene data show CDR1 as SGHVS and CDR2 as FQNEAQ. CDR3 protein: CASSSLLAAYEQYF. CDR3 nucleotides: TGTGCCAGCAGCTCATTACTAGCGGCCTACGAGCAGTACTTC.

This clone was recorded once. CDR3 protein: CASSHGLAGGKYQETQYF. The CDR3 nucleotides are TGTGCCAGCAGCCACGGGCTAGCGGGAGGGAAGTACCAAGAGACCCAGTACTTC. This chain connects TRBV7-2 to TRBJ2-5; 12 bases fit TRBD2. The germline CDR1 and CDR2 sequences are SGHTA and FQGNSA. V lost 5 bases and J lost 0; bases outside the gene matches: 10. This CDR3 region has 18 residues.

This sequence joins TRBV10-3 and TRBJ2-7; TRBD1 is a possible D gene (6 bases). Trimming shortened V by 9 bases and J by 3 bases, and 21 bases separated the two germline ends. This CDR3 is 15 amino acids long. Germline CDR1 ENHRY, CDR2 SYGVKD. The CDR3 loop is CAIQGFDSGGYEQYF. CDR3 in DNA: TGTGCCATACAGGGTTTCGATTCGGGCGGCTACGAGCAGTACTTC.

The chain employs TRBV7-3 and TRBJ2-3; 10 nucleotides match TRBD2. With 3 bases clipped from V and 3 bases from J, the junction kept 6 bases outside the gene matches. The CDR3 loop spans 16 amino acids. Per the germline V gene, CDR1 is SGHTA and CDR2 is FQGTGA. The CDR3 sequence: CASSLGAGGGTDTQYF. The CDR3 DNA follows: TGTGCCAGCAGCTTGGGAGCGGGAGGGGGAACAGATACGCAGTATTTT.

The chain uses TRBV5-1 and TRBJ1-2; D unresolved. Trimming left V 2 bases short and J 0 bases short, with 8 bases between. CDR3 length: 14 residues. From germline, CDR1 is SGHRS and CDR2 YFSETQ. The CDR3 coding sequence is TGCGCCAGCAGCTTTTACGGGTCTAACTATGGCTACACCTTC. Translation gives CASSFYGSNYGYTF.

V gene TRBV3-1 (or the pseudogene TRBV3-2) combines with J gene TRBJ2-1, with 9 bases lining up with TRBD1. In germline, CDR1 is LGHDT, CDR2 YNNKEL (reference sequence). Trimming took 2 bases from V and 7 from J; bases not matched to a gene: 3. CDR3 length: 14 residues. The CDR3 DNA is TGTGCCAGCAGCCAACGGACAGGGGAAAATGAGCAGTTCTTC. This sequence encodes CASSQRTGENEQFF.

The chain uses TRBV6-2 or TRBV6-3 and TRBJ2-7; the D gene is possibly TRBD1 (5 bases). The CDR3 contains 20 residues. V lost 2 bases, J lost 3 bases, and 29 bases lay in between. Germline CDR1 reads MNHEY; CDR2 reads SVGEGT. The CDR3 DNA follows: TGTGCCAGCAGTTACCCTATACCAAAACGAACAGGCCTTGGGGACTACGAGCAGTACTTC. It specifies CASSYPIPKRTGLGDYEQYF.

J is TRBJ1-5 and V is TRBV6-2 or TRBV6-3, with D hard to call. V lost 6 bases and J 7 bases, leaving 19 bases between the germline ends. There are 15 residues in the CDR3. Per the germline V gene, CDR1 is MNHEY and CDR2 is SVGEGT. The CDR3 DNA reads TGTGCCAGCAGCCGAAACCTACGGCGAGGGCAGCCCCAGCATTTT. It yields the protein CASSRNLRRGQPQHF.

Here the CDR3 reads CASSQDSTPTFQFF. The CDR3 DNA follows: TGCGCCAGCAGCCAAGATTCCACGCCCACATTTCAGTTCTTC. The chain uses TRBV4-3 and TRBJ2-1; D gene uncertain. The CDR3 is made up of 14 amino acids. CDR1 is LGHNA, CDR2 YSLEER, per germline. The ends were cut back, 0 bases at V and 13 bases at J, with 16 bases in the middle.

This chain uses TRBV7-9 with TRBJ2-7, with 7 bases matching TRBD2. Per the germline V gene, CDR1 is SEHNR and CDR2 is FQNEAQ (reference sequence). The CDR3 loop spans 15 amino acids. Unmatched junction bases numbered 11, after V lost 4 bases and J lost 5 bases. CDR3 region: CASSSTSGMSDEQYF. As DNA, the CDR3 is TGTGCCAGCAGCTCAACAAGCGGGATGAGTGACGAGCAGTACTTC.

This clone was found once. The V gene is TRBV12-3 or TRBV12-4, the J gene TRBJ1-3; maybe TRBD1 (6 bases). This CDR3 is built from 13 residues. With 6 bases removed from V and 1 base from J, the gap between germline ends came to 7 bases. CDR3 residues: CASSRGSGNTIYF. As DNA, the CDR3 is TGTGCCAGCAGCAGGGGTTCTGGAAACACCATATATTTT.

The rearrangement uses TRBV29-1 and TRBJ2-2; D is possibly TRBD1 (6 bases). In germline, CDR1 is SQVTM, CDR2 ANQGSEA. The CDR3 runs 14 residues. Trimming took off 5 bases at V and 3 bases at J, with 13 bases between the two ends. The DNA of the CDR3 is TGCAGCGTTTTGACAGGTGGGGACACCGGGGAGCTGTTTTTT. It encodes CSVLTGGDTGELFF.

This chain's CDR3 is CATSSERSSGNTIYF. In DNA, the CDR3 is TGTGCCACCAGCTCCGAGCGGAGCTCTGGAAACACCATATATTTT. V gene TRBV15 combines with J gene TRBJ1-3; D is undetermined. Germline V gene data show CDR1 as LNHNV and CDR2 as YYDKDF (reference sequence). Trimming took 5 bases from V and 0 from J, leaving 11 bases between them. This CDR3 is 15 amino acids long.

This chain's CDR3 is CASSQGLATNTGELFF. In DNA, the CDR3 is TGTGCCAGCAGCCAAGGGCTAGCGACAAACACCGGGGAGCTGTTTTTT. The rearrangement uses TRBV14 and TRBJ2-2, with D perhaps TRBD2 (6 bases). Trimming shortened V by 1 base and J by 2 bases, and 11 bases separated the two germline ends. Germline V gene lookup returns CDR1 SGHDN and CDR2 FVKESK. The CDR3 runs to 16 residues.

A few counts support this clone. The chain is built from TRBV3-1 (or the pseudogene TRBV3-2) and TRBJ2-7, with D hard to call. This CDR3 has 15 residues. Germline-derived CDR1 and CDR2 are LGHDT and YNNKEL (reference sequence). V lost 0 bases to trimming and J lost 0 bases, with 9 bases between them. The CDR3 coding sequence is TGTGCCAGCAGCCAAGACAGTTACCGCTCCTACGAGCAGTACTTC. It is translated as CASSQDSYRSYEQYF.